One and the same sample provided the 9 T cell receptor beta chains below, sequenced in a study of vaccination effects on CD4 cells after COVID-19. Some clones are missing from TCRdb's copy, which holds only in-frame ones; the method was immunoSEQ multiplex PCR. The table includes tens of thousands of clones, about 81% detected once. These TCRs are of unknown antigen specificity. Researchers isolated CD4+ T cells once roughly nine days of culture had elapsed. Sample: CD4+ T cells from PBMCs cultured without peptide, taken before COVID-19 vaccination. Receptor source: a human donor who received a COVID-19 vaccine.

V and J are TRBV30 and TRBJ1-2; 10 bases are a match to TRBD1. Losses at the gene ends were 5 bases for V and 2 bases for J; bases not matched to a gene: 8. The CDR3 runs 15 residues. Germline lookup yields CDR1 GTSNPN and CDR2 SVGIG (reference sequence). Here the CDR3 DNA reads TGTGCCTGGGACGATACGGGACAGGGGAACTATGGCTACACCTTC. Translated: CAWDDTGQGNYGYTF.

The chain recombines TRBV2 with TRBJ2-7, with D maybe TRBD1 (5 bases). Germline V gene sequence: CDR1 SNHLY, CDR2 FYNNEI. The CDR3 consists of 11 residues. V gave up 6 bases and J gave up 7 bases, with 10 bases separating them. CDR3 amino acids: CASSRVGEQYV. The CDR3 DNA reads TGTGCCAGCAGCAGGGTAGGGGAGCAGTACGTC.

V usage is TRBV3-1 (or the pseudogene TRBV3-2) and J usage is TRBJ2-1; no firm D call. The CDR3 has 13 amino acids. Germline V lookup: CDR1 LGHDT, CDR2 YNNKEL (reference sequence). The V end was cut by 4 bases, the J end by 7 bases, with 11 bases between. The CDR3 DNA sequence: TGTGCCAGCAGCCGCTCCCCATTGAATGAGCAGTTCTTC. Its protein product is CASSRSPLNEQFF.

The CDR3 coding sequence is TGTGCCAGCAGCCAAGAAAGGCTGAACACTGAAGCTTTCTTT. Translation: CASSQERLNTEAFF. This chain links TRBV4-2 with TRBJ1-1; D is undetermined. The CDR3 covers 14 residues. Deletions cut 0 bases from V and 0 bases from J, with 5 bases between. Germline CDR1 and CDR2: LGHNA and YNFKEQ.

The DNA for the CDR3 is TGTGCCAGTAGTGACAGGGGCTATGATGGCAATCAGCCCCAGCATTTT. Translated, it gives CASSDRGYDGNQPQHF. This chain connects TRBV19 to TRBJ1-5, with 8 positions matching TRBD1. From germline, CDR1 is LNHDA and CDR2 SQIVND (reference sequence). This CDR3 comprises 16 residues. The ends lost 5 bases at V and 2 bases at J; junction bases unmatched: 8.

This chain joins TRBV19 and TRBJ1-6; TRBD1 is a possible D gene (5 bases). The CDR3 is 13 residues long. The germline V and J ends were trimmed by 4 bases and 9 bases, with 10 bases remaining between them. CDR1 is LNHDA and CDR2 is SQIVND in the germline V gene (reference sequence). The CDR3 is CASSKQGVSPLHF. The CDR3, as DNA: TGTGCCAGTAGTAAGCAGGGTGTTTCACCCCTCCACTTT.

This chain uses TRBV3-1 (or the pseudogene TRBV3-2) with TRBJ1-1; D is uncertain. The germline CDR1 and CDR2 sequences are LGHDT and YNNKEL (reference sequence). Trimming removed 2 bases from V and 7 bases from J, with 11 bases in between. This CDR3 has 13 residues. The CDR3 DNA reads TGTGCCAGCAGCCAACCGCCTACAAGTGAAGCTTTCTTT. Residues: CASSQPPTSEAFF.

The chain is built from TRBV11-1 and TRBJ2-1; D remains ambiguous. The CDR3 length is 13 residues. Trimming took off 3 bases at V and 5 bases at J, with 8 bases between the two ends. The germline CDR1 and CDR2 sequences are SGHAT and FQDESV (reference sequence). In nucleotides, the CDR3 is TGTGCCAGCAGCTTTGTAAGGGACAATGAGCAGTTCTTC. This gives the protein CASSFVRDNEQFF.

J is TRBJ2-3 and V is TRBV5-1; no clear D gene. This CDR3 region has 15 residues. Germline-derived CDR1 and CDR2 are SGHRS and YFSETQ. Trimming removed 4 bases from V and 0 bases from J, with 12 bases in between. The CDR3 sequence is CASSPPGSSTDTQYF. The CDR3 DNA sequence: TGCGCCAGCAGCCCCCCGGGCTCTAGCACAGATACGCAGTATTTT. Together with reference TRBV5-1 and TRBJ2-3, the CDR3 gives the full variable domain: KAGVTQTPRYLIKTRGQQVTLSCSPISGHRSVSWYQQTPGQGLQFLFEYFSETQRNKGNFPGRFSGRQFSNSRSEMNVSTLELGDSALYLCASSPPGSSTDTQYFGPGTRLTVL.